This T cell receptor (beta chain) was recorded in a study of identifying expanded T cells in peripheral blood. Study-level results: Across healthy donors, higher total template counts meant significantly greater roughly 2-week count variance. Over about two and four weeks, about 17 and 20 clones changed, versus roughly 1.1 between replicates.

The V end was cut by 1 base, the J end by 11 bases, with 17 bases between. The CDR3 has 14 residues. CDR1 SGHTA and CDR2 FQGNSA come from the germline V gene. For this clone: Its antigen is undetermined.

TCRdb keeps only in-frame clones here, not all; method: immunoSEQ multiplex PCR. The data hold 55,000 to 80,000 clones, with around four fifths observed a single time. Collection occurred without any documented infections or immune events in donors. The receptor was isolated from a person aged 18-70 years in good health. The V and J genes are TRBV7-2 and TRBJ2-5; the D gene could be TRBD1 or TRBD2 (6 bases each). The sequencing input was blood. CDR3 protein: CASSLDRGQRGQYF. The CDR3 DNA reads TGTGCCAGCAGCTTAGACCGGGGGCAACGGGGGCAGTACTTC.